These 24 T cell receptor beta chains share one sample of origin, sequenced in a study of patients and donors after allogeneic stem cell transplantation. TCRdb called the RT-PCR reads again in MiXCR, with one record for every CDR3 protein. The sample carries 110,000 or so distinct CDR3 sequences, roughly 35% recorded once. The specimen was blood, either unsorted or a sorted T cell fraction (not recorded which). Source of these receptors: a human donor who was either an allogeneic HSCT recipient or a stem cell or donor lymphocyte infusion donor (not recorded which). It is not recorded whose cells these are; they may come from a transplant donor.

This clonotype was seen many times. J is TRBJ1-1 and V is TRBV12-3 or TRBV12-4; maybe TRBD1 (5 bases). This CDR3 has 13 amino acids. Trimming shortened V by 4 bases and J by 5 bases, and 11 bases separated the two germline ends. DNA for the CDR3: TGTGCCAGCAGTTGGGCCGGGGGTACTGAAGCTTTCTTT. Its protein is CASSWAGGTEAFF.

CDR3 region: CASSQDPTNEKLFF. The CDR3 nucleotides read TGTGCCAGCAGCCAAGATCCCACCAATGAAAAACTGTTTTTT. This sequence joins TRBV4-2 and TRBJ1-4; no clear D. The CDR3 is made up of 14 amino acids. Germline CDR1 is LGHNA and CDR2 is YNFKEQ. The ends were cut back, 0 bases at V and 5 bases at J, with 7 bases in the middle.

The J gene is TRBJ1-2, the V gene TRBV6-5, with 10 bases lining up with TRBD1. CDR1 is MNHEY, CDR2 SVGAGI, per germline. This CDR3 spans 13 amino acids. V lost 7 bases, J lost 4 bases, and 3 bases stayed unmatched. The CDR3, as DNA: TGTGCCAGCAACCGGGACAGGGGCTATGGCTACACCTTC. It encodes CASNRDRGYGYTF.

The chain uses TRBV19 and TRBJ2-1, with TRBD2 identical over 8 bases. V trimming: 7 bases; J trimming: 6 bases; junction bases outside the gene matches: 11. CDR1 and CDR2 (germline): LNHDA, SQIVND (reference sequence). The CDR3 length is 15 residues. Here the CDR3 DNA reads TGTGCCAGTACCCGAGCGGGAGCGGCCACCAATGAGCAGTTCTTC. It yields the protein CASTRAGAATNEQFF. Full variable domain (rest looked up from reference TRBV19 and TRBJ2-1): DGGITQSPKYLFRKEGQNVTLSCEQNLNHDAMYWYRQDPGQGLRLIYYSQIVNDFQKGDIAEGYSVSREKKESFPLTVTSAQKNPTAFYLCASTRAGAATNEQFFGPGTRLTVL.

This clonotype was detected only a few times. CDR3 region: CASSYSGGLRNNEQFF. Written as DNA, the CDR3 is TGTGCCAGCAGTTACTCCGGAGGACTCCGGAACAATGAGCAGTTCTTC. V usage is TRBV6-5 and J usage is TRBJ2-1; tentatively, D is TRBD2 (5 bases). CDR1 and CDR2 (germline): MNHEY, SVGAGI. V lost 0 bases, J lost 5 bases, and 14 bases lay in between. CDR3 length: 16 residues.

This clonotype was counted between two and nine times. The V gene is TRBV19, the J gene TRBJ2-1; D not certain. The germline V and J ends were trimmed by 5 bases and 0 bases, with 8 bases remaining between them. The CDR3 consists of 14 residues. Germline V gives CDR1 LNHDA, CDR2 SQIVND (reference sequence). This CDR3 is CASSASISYNEQFF. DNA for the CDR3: TGTGCCAGTAGTGCTAGTATCTCCTACAATGAGCAGTTCTTC.

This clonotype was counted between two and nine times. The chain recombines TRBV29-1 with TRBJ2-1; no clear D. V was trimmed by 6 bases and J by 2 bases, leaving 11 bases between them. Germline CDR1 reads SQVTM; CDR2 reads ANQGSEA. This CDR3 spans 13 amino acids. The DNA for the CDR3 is TGCAGCGTAAAGCCACTAACCTACAATGAGCAGTTCTTC. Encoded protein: CSVKPLTYNEQFF.

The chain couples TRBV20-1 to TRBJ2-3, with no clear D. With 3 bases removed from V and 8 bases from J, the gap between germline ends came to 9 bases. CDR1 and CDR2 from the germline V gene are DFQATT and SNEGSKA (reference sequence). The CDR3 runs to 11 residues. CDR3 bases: TGCAGTGCTAGGATTACGGGTACGCAGTATTTT. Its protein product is CSARITGTQYF.

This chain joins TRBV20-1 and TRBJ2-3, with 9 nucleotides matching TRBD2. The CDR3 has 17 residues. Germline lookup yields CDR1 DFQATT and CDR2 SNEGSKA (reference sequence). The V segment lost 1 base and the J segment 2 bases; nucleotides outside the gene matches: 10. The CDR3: CSARVPGRTSDTDTQYF. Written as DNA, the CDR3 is TGCAGTGCTAGAGTCCCGGGGAGGACTAGCGACACAGATACGCAGTATTTT.

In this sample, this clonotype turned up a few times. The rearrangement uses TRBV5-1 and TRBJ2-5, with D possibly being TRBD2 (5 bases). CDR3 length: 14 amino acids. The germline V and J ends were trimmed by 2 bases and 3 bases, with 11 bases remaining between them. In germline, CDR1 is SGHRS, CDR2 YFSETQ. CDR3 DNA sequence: TGCGCCAGCAGCTTCCGGGATAACGAAGAGACCCAGTACTTC. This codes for CASSFRDNEETQYF.

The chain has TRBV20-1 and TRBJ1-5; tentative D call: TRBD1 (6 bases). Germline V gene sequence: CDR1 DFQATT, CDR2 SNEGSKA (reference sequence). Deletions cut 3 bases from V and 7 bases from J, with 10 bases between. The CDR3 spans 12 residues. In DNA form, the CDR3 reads TGCAGTGCTAGGGACAGAGGGCAGCCCCAGCATTTT. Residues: CSARDRGQPQHF.

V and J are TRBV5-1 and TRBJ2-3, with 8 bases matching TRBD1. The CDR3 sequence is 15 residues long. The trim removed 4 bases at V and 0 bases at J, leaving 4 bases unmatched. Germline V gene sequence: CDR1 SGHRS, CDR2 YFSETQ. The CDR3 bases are TGCGCCAGCAGCACGGGACAGGTTAGCACAGATACGCAGTATTTT. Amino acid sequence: CASSTGQVSTDTQYF.

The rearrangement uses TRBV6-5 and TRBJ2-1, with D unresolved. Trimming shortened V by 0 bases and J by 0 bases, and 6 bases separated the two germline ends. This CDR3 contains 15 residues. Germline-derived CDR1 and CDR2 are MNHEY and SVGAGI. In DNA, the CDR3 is TGTGCCAGCAGTTACTCCCGGAGCTCCTACAATGAGCAGTTCTTC. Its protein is CASSYSRSSYNEQFF.

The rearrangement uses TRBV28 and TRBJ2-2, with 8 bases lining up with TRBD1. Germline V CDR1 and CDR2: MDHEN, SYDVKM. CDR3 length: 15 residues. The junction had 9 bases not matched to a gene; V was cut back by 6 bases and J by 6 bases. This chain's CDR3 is CASSKKTGVAGELFF. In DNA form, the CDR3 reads TGTGCCAGCAGCAAAAAGACAGGGGTGGCCGGGGAGCTGTTTTTT.

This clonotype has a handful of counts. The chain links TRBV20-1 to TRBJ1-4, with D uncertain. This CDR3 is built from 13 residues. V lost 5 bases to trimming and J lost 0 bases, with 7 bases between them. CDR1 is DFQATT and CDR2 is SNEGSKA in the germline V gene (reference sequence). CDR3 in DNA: TGCAGTGCTGGGATATCAACTAATGAAAAACTGTTTTTT. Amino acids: CSAGISTNEKLFF.

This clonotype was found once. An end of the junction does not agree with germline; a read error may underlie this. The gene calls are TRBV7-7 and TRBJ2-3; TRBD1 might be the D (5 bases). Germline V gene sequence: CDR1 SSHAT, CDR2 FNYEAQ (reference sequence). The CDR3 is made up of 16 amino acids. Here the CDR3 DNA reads TGTGCTAGCAGCTTAGAGGCTTGGACACACACAGATACGCAGTATTTT. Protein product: CASSLEAWTHTDTQYF. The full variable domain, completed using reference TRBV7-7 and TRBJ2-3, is GAGVSQSPRYKVTKRGQDVTLRCDPISSHATLYWYQQALGQGPEFLTYFNYEAQPDKSGLPSDRFSAERPEGSISTLTIQRTEQRDSAMYRCASSLEAWTHTDTQYFGPGTRLTVL.

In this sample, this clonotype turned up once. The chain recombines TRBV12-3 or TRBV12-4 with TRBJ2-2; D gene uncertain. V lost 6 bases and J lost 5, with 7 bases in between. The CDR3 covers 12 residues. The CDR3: CASRSRTGELFF. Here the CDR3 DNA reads TGTGCCAGCAGAAGCAGGACCGGGGAGCTGTTTTTT.

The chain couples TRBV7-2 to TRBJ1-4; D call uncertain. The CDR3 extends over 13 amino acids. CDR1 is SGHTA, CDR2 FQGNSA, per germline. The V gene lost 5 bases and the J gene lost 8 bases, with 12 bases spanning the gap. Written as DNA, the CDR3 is TGTGCCAGCAGCCTCGTACCCTGGGAAAAACTGTTTTTT. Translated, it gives CASSLVPWEKLFF.

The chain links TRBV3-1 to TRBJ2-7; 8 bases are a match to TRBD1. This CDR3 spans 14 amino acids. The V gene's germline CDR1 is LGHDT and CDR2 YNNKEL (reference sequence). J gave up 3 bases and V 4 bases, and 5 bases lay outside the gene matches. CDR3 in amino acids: CASSRRGQDYEQYF. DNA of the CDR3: TGTGCCAGCAGCCGTCGGGGACAGGACTACGAGCAGTACTTC.

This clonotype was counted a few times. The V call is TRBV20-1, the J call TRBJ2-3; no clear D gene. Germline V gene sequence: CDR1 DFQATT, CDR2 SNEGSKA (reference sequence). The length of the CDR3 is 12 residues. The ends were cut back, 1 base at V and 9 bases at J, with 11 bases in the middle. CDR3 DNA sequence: TGCAGTGCTAGAGCCGGGCCCTCGACGCAGTATTTT. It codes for CSARAGPSTQYF.

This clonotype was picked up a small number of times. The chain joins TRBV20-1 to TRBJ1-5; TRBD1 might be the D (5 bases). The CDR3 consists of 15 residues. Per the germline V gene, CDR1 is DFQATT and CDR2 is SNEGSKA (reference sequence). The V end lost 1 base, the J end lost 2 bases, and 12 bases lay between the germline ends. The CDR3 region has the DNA TGCAGTGCTAGAGTAAGCAGGGAGGGCAATCAGCCCCAGCATTTT. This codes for CSARVSREGNQPQHF.

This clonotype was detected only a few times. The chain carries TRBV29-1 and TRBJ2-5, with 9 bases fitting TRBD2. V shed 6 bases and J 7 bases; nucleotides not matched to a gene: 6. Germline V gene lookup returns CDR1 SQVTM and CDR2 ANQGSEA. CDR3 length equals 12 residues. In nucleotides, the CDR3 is TGCAGCGTGCGAGCGGGAGGAGGGACCCAGTACTTC. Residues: CSVRAGGGTQYF.

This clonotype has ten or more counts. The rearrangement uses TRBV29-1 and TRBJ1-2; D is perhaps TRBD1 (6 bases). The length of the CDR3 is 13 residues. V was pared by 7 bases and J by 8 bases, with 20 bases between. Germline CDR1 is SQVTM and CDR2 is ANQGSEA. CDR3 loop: CSAQPGGASGYTF. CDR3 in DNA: TGCAGCGCTCAACCGGGGGGCGCGAGCGGCTACACCTTC.

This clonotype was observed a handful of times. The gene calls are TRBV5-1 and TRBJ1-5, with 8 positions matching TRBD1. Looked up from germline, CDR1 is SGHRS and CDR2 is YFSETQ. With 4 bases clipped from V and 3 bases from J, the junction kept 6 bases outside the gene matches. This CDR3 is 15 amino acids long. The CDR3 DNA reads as TGCGCCAGCAGCCTTGGACAGGGAATCAATCAGCCCCAGCATTTT. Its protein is CASSLGQGINQPQHF.